These 18 T cell receptor beta chains were sequenced from one sample in a study of blood T cell repertoires in COVID-19. The protocol was immunoSEQ multiplex PCR, while the TCRdb copy is restricted to in-frame clones and leaves out a portion. The sample consists of about 160,000 clones, about 81% of them appearing once. Sequenced sample: peripheral blood. These receptors came from a woman aged 80 or older with acute or convalescent COVID-19.

The V gene is TRBV13, the J gene TRBJ2-5; possibly TRBD2 for D (6 bases). Germline V gene data show CDR1 as PRHDT and CDR2 as FYEKMQ (reference sequence). This CDR3 spans 16 amino acids. Deletions cut 7 bases from V and 1 base from J, with 19 bases between. The CDR3 coding sequence is TGTGCCAGCAATTTCGGCGGGGCCCGATCCCAAGAGACCCAGTACTTC. It translates to CASNFGGARSQETQYF.

This chain links TRBV18 with TRBJ2-3; TRBD2 might be the D (6 bases). Between the trimmed V and J ends, which lost 0 bases and 5 bases, there was a span of 6 bases. The CDR3 loop spans 13 amino acids. In germline, CDR1 is KGHSH, CDR2 LQKENI. The CDR3 DNA reads as TGTGCCAGCTCACCACCGACTAGAGATACGCAGTATTTT. Amino acid sequence: CASSPPTRDTQYF.

The chain has TRBV30 and TRBJ1-1; tentative D call: TRBD1 (6 bases). The CDR3 extends over 13 amino acids. The V end lost 3 bases, the J end lost 2 bases, and 10 bases lay between the germline ends. Germline CDR1 reads GTSNPN; CDR2 reads SVGIG (reference sequence). CDR3 loop: CAWSTGPNTEAFF. CDR3 nucleotide sequence: TGTGCCTGGAGCACAGGGCCCAACACTGAAGCTTTCTTT.

For this clone: Compared with germline, one end of the junction differs, possibly owing to a read error. V gene TRBV2 combines with J gene TRBJ1-2; D may be TRBD1 (6 bases). CDR3 length: 19 residues. Germline assignment: CDR1 SNHLY and CDR2 FYNNEI. CDR3 coding DNA: TGTGCCGGCAGCCTTATACGCGGCAACCGGGACATCCATAGCTATGGCTACACCTTC. Translation: CAGSLIRGNRDIHSYGYTF.

The J gene is TRBJ2-2, the V gene TRBV6-2 or TRBV6-3; TRBD2 agrees at 7 bases. Germline V CDR1 and CDR2: MNHEY, SVGEGT. This CDR3 is 17 amino acids long. V shed 4 bases, J shed 0 bases, and the junction held 8 bases outside the gene matches. CDR3 coding DNA: TGTGCCAGCAGTTTGGGTCCAGCGGGGCCGAACACCGGGGAGCTGTTTTTT. Translated: CASSLGPAGPNTGELFF.

In its sample, this clone was seen a few times. The chain is built from TRBV3-1 (or the pseudogene TRBV3-2) and TRBJ1-3, with D perhaps TRBD1 (5 bases). Germline CDR1 and CDR2: LGHDT and YNNKEL (reference sequence). The CDR3 has 16 residues. The V end was cut by 0 bases, the J end by 2 bases, with 11 bases between. As DNA, the CDR3 is TGTGCCAGCAGCCAAGATCTGGGGGGGGCTGGAAACACCATATATTTT. Translating gives CASSQDLGGAGNTIYF.

This clone was seen repeatedly, ten times or more. The chain carries TRBV12-5 and TRBJ2-7, with a possible D match to TRBD1 (6 bases). Per germline, CDR1 LGHNT and CDR2 FRNRAP. V was trimmed by 5 bases and J by 0 bases, leaving 20 bases between them. The CDR3 sequence is 17 residues long. The CDR3 DNA reads TGTGCTAGTGGTCTGGGCCCGGGAAGGGGGATCTCCTACGAGCAGTACTTC. It codes for CASGLGPGRGISYEQYF.

A few counts support this clone. This chain joins TRBV19 and TRBJ1-1; D is undetermined. The V end was cut by 3 bases, the J end by 8 bases, with 13 bases between. CDR1 and CDR2 from the germline V gene are LNHDA and SQIVND (reference sequence). CDR3 length: 13 residues. In DNA form, the CDR3 reads TGTGCCAGTAGTATTGGCCCGGGAGCGGAAGCTTTCTTT. As protein: CASSIGPGAEAFF. The variable domain in full, with the rest retrieved from reference TRBV19 and TRBJ1-1, is DGGITQSPKYLFRKEGQNVTLSCEQNLNHDAMYWYRQDPGQGLRLIYYSQIVNDFQKGDIAEGYSVSREKKESFPLTVTSAQKNPTAFYLCASSIGPGAEAFFGQGTRLTVV.

The rearrangement links TRBV6-2 or TRBV6-3 to TRBJ2-7, with D perhaps matching TRBD2 (6 bases). V lost 5 bases and J lost 1, with 6 bases in between. The CDR3 spans 12 residues. CDR1 is MNHEY, CDR2 SVGEGT, per germline. The chain's CDR3 is CASSLASYEQYF. CDR3 DNA: TGTGCCAGCAGTCTAGCGTCCTACGAGCAGTACTTC.

This clone came up once. The V and J genes are TRBV29-1 and TRBJ1-2, with D tentatively TRBD1 (6 bases). CDR1 and CDR2 (germline): SQVTM, ANQGSEA. V lost 2 bases, J lost 0 bases, and 16 bases lay in between. There are 16 residues in the CDR3. In nucleotides, the CDR3 is TGCAGCGTTGAACACAGGGCGTTAATCCCTAACTATGGCTACACCTTC. This encodes CSVEHRALIPNYGYTF. The whole variable domain, filled in from reference TRBV29-1 and TRBJ1-2, reads SAVISQKPSRDICQRGTSLTIQCQVDSQVTMMFWYRQQPGQSLTLIATANQGSEATYESGFVIDKFPISRPNLTFSTLTVSNMSPEDSSIYLCSVEHRALIPNYGYTFGSGTRLTVV.

The genes are TRBV5-5 and TRBJ1-6; D perhaps matches TRBD1 (5 bases). The CDR3 sequence is 14 residues long. The V end lost 0 bases, the J end lost 4 bases, and 5 bases lay between the germline ends. Germline CDR1 reads SGHKS; CDR2 reads YYEKEE (reference sequence). The CDR3 DNA reads TGTGCCAGCAGCTTGGAGGGGTATAATTCACCCCTCCACTTT. This codes for CASSLEGYNSPLHF.

The V call is TRBV2, the J call TRBJ1-1; 7 bases map to TRBD1. The CDR3 loop spans 12 amino acids. The V gene end was trimmed by 6 bases and the J gene end by 6 bases; junction bases not matched to a gene: 4. From germline, CDR1 is SNHLY and CDR2 FYNNEI. This CDR3 reads CASRVDRAEAFF. In DNA, the CDR3 is TGTGCCAGCAGGGTCGACAGGGCTGAAGCTTTCTTT.

The CDR3: CASSQDFPGQGETQYF. In DNA, the CDR3 is TGTGCCAGCAGCCAAGATTTTCCGGGACAGGGAGAGACCCAGTACTTC. The chain employs TRBV4-2 and TRBJ2-5; 9 bases match TRBD1. The V segment lost 0 bases and the J segment 4 bases; nucleotides outside the gene matches: 6. Germline V gives CDR1 LGHNA, CDR2 YNFKEQ. The CDR3 is 16 amino acids.

The rearrangement links TRBV11-2 to TRBJ2-3; the match to TRBD2 covers 9 bases. Trimming removed 3 bases from V and 0 bases from J; junction bases left unmatched: 7. The CDR3 consists of 17 residues. Germline V gene sequence: CDR1 SGHAT, CDR2 FQNNGV. CDR3 sequence reads: CASSFLAGSASTDTQYF. The CDR3 DNA follows: TGTGCCAGCAGCTTCCTAGCGGGATCGGCTAGCACAGATACGCAGTATTTT.

The V call is TRBV28, the J call TRBJ1-4; D is uncertain. Germline V CDR1 and CDR2: MDHEN, SYDVKM. This CDR3 region has 17 residues. V shed 1 base and J shed 0 bases, with 12 bases lying between them. The chain's CDR3 is CASSLLLEIATNEKLFF. In DNA, the CDR3 is TGTGCCAGCAGTTTATTATTGGAGATTGCAACTAATGAAAAACTGTTTTTT.

V usage is TRBV7-9 and J usage is TRBJ2-7; the match to TRBD1 covers 8 bases. Germline values: CDR1 SEHNR, CDR2 FQNEAQ (reference sequence). The CDR3 runs to 14 residues. The junction had 5 bases not matched to a gene; V was cut back by 2 bases and J by 5 bases. CDR3 sequence reads: CASSLRQGFDEQYF. As DNA, the CDR3 is TGTGCCAGCAGCTTAAGACAGGGGTTCGACGAGCAGTACTTC. The whole variable domain, filled in from reference TRBV7-9 and TRBJ2-7, reads DTGVSQNPRHKITKRGQNVTFRCDPISEHNRLYWYRQTLGQGPEFLTYFQNEAQLEKSRLLSDRFSAERPKGSFSTLEIQRTEQGDSAMYLCASSLRQGFDEQYFGPGTRLTVT.

The chain combines TRBV7-2 with TRBJ2-7; 7 bases line up with TRBD1. Germline lookup yields CDR1 SGHTA and CDR2 FQGNSA. The CDR3 covers 14 residues. V dropped 5 bases and J dropped 3; count of bases not matched to a gene: 7. The CDR3 region is CASSPTQGIYEQYF. The CDR3 DNA follows: TGTGCCAGCAGCCCAACACAGGGGATCTACGAGCAGTACTTC.

J is TRBJ1-6 and V is TRBV19; D is possibly TRBD1 (6 bases). The CDR3 loop spans 16 amino acids. Trimming shortened V by 7 bases and J by 7 bases, and 20 bases separated the two germline ends. The germline V gene encodes CDR1 LNHDA and CDR2 SQIVND (reference sequence). In DNA form, the CDR3 reads TGTGCCAGTACCACTTATTCAGGGGACATGAATTCACCCCTCCACTTT. Its protein product is CASTTYSGDMNSPLHF.